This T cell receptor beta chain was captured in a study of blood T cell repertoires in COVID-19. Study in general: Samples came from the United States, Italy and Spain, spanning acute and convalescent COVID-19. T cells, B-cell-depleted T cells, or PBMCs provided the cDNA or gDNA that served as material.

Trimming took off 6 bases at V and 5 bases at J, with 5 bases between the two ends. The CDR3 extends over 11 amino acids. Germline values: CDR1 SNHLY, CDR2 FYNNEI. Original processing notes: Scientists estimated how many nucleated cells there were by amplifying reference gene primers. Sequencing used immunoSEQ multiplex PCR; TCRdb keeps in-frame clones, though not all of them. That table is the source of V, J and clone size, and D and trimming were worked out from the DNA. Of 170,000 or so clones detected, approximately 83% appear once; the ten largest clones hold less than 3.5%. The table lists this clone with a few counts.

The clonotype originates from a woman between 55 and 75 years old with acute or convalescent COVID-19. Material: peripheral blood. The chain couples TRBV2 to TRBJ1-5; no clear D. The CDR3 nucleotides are TGTGCCAGCAGCGGGGATCAGCCCCAGCATTTT. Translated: CASSGDQPQHF. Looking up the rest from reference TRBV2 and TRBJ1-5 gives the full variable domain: EPEVTQTPSHQVTQMGQEVILRCVPISNHLYFYWYRQILGQKVEFLVSFYNNEISEKSEIFDDQFSVERPDGSNFTLKIRSTKLEDSAMYFCASSGDQPQHFGDGTRLSIL.